A single T cell receptor (beta chain) is shown here with its context. The antigen is undetermined. Expressed TCRB transcripts got sequenced, as all isolated RNA was reverse transcribed. The table came from immunoSEQ multiplex PCR; TCRdb's copy has only in-frame clones and leaves some out. The sample lists hundreds of thousands of clones; around a sixth were seen once. The record originates from a study of beta chain features in type 1 diabetes. Study details: Age, gender and cell yields were alike across patients and healthy donors. The examined sorted cells totaled 107,917,701 across samples. Overall study findings and caveats: There was a moderate but significant shortening of TCRB CDR3s in all four CD4+ subsets of Type 1 diabetes patients. Resolution of whether HLA type affects TCRB rearrangement was not achieved here.

The germline gives CDR1 SGHTA, CDR2 FQGNSA. The CDR3 length is 14 residues. V shed 3 bases and J shed 2 bases, with 9 bases lying between them. This clonotype was obtained from a young man in good health. The sample comprised naive CD4+ T cells from blood. The chain carries TRBV7-2 and TRBJ2-3; D is unclear. CDR3 nucleotides: TGTGCCAGCAGCTTTCGACTGTACACAGATACGCAGTATTTT. Protein product: CASSFRLYTDTQYF. The whole variable domain, remainder taken from reference TRBV7-2 and TRBJ2-3, is GAGVSQSPSNKVTEKGKDVELRCDPISGHTALYWYRQSLGQGLEFLIYFQGNSAPDKSGLPSDRFSAERTGGSVSTLTIQRTQQEDSAVYLCASSFRLYTDTQYFGPGTRLTVL.